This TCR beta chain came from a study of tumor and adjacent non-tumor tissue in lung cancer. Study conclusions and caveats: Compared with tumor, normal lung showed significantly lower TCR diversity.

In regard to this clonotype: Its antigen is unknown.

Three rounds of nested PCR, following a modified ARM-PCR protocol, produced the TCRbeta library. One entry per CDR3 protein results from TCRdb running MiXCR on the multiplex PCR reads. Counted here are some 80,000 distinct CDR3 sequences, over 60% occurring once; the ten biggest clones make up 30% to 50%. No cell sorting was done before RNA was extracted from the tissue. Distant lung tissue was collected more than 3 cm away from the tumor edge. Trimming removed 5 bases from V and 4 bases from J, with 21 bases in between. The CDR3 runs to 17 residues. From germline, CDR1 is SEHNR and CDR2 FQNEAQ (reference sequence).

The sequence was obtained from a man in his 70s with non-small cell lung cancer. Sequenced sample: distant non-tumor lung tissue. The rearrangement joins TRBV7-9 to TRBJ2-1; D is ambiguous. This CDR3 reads CASSEDEPLYSYNEQFF. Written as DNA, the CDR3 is TGTGCCAGCAGCGAAGACGAGCCTCTTTACTCATACAATGAGCAGTTCTTC.